This TCR beta chain was obtained from a study of CXCR3-negative and CXCR3-positive naive CD8 T cells. Whole-study findings and limits: Memory cells diverged, while naive CXCR3-positive and CXCR3-negative cells had similar TRBV-TRBJ usage. TCR strength was inferred from TRB CDR3 properties, while surface CD5 was comparable between naive subsets.

Germline values: CDR1 SGDLS, CDR2 YYNGEE. The CDR3 loop spans 15 amino acids. As concerns this clonotype: No antigen is known for it.

UMI-labeled 5' RACE TRB cDNA libraries were prepared from the cells. One entry per CDR3 protein, without DNA, is what TCRdb gives after re-calling the 5' RACE reads. The sample features tens of thousands of distinct CDR3 sequences, with roughly 0.42% in its top ten. The sequence came from a human donor in good health. Some clones in this sample may be carry-over from other donors' samples. Sequenced: naive CXCR3- CD8+ T cells from blood. Subset meaning: CD45RO-CCR7+CD27+CD95- naive CD8+ T cells lacking CXCR3 (TNR3-). The V and J genes are TRBV9 and TRBJ2-1. CDR3 protein: CASSEVGGSYNEQFF.